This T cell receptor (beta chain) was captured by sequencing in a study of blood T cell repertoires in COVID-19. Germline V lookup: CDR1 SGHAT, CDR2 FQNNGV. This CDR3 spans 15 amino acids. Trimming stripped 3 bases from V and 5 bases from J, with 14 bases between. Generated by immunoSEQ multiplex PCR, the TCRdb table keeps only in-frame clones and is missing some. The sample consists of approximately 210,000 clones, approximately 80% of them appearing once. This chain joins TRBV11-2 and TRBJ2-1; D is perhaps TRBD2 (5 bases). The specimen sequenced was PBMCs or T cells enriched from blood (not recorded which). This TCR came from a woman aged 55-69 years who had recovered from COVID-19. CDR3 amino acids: CASSFSRGFNNEQFF. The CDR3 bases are TGTGCCAGCAGCTTCTCCCGGGGTTTCAACAATGAGCAGTTCTTC.